Listed below are T cell receptor beta chains from one sample, sequenced in a study of naive and memory T cell subsets. MiXCR was run by TCRdb on the UMI-ligation and nested PCR reads, yielding one entry per CDR3 protein. The table records approximately 90,000 distinct CDR3 sequences, about 11% of them present only once. Sequencing used naive CD4+ T cells from blood. The receptor source for this set is a human donor in good health. Both conserved end residues are part of each CDR3. The order of the fields is J gene, clone size, D gene, V gene, CDR3 protein, CDR3 DNA. The D gene is left open where the match is weak. Only part of the rows carry a size: once, few, many, or a class if the clone is expanded.

TRBJ1-1	many	NA	TRBV5-1	CASSLVVDTEAFF	TGCGCCAGCAGCTTGGTTGTGGATACTGAAGCTTTCTTT
TRBJ1-2	few	NA	TRBV7-2	CASSLVTQGPYGYTF	TGTGCCAGCAGCTTAGTGACACAGGGTCCCTATGGCTACACCTTC
TRBJ2-1	NA	TRBD1	TRBV5-4	CASSSPGQGVFNEQFF	TGTGCCAGCAGCTCACCCGGACAGGGGGTTTTCAATGAGCAGTTCTTC
TRBJ1-2	NA	NA	TRBV12-3/TRBV12-4	CASSPLAVNYGYTF	TGTGCCAGCAGTCCCCTGGCAGTTAACTATGGCTACACCTTC
TRBJ1-1	many	NA	TRBV14	CASSPFPGATTEAFF	TGTGCCAGCAGCCCATTCCCGGGGGCGACCACTGAAGCTTTCTTT
TRBJ2-7	few	TRBD2	TRBV12-3/TRBV12-4	CASTQAGAGGEQYF	TGTGCCAGCACCCAGGCGGGGGCGGGAGGCGAGCAGTACTTC
TRBJ2-7	NA	NA	TRBV6-2/TRBV6-3	CASTKMTGTEQYF	TGTGCCAGCACCAAAATGACAGGCACCGAGCAGTACTTC
TRBJ1-5	many	NA	TRBV7-9	CASSSQDQPQHF	TGTGCCAGCAGCTCACAAGATCAGCCCCAGCATTTT
TRBJ2-1	NA	TRBD2	TRBV2	CASSLLLAGGPVEQFF	TGTGCCAGCAGTCTCCTCCTAGCGGGGGGGCCTGTAGAGCAGTTCTTC
TRBJ1-3	few	NA	TRBV5-1	CASSIYSGNTIYF	TGCGCCAGCAGCATCTACTCTGGAAACACCATATATTTT
TRBJ1-4	few	TRBD1	TRBV29-1	CSVGQGVFATNEKLFF	TGCAGCGTTGGACAGGGCGTTTTTGCAACTAATGAAAAACTGTTTTTT
TRBJ2-1	NA	TRBD2	TRBV18	CASSPINPGLAGGQQREQFF	TGTGCCAGCTCACCTATCAACCCGGGACTAGCGGGGGGCCAACAGCGGGAGCAGTTCTTC
TRBJ2-3	NA	NA	TRBV20-1	CSATQEDLITDTQYF	TGCAGTGCTACCCAGGAGGACCTTATCACAGATACGCAGTATTTT
TRBJ2-7	NA	NA	TRBV6-2/TRBV6-3	CASSYRLSSILKYEQYF	TGTGCCAGCAGTTACCGTCTCTCTTCCATTCTAAAGTACGAGCAGTACTTC
TRBJ2-7	NA	NA	TRBV7-2	CASSLLQGRYEQYF	TGTGCCAGCAGCTTATTGCAGGGGCGGTACGAGCAGTACTTC
TRBJ2-1	NA	TRBD1	TRBV2	CASSGGTGFYNEQFF	TGTGCCAGCAGTGGGGGGACAGGGTTCTACAATGAGCAGTTCTTC
TRBJ1-2	many	NA	TRBV5-1	CASSLSGETYGYTF	TGCGCCAGCAGCTTATCGGGGGAGACCTATGGCTACACCTTC
TRBJ1-2	NA	TRBD1	TRBV28	CASRGTGTGNYGYTF	TGTGCCAGCAGAGGAACCGGGACAGGGAACTATGGCTACACCTTC
TRBJ2-2	few	NA	TRBV20-1	CSAPGTGVGGELFF	TGCAGTGCTCCCGGCACAGGAGTCGGGGGGGAGCTGTTTTTT
TRBJ2-7	NA	NA	TRBV4-2	CASSHARTDVYEQYF	TGTGCCAGCAGCCACGCCCGGACAGATGTCTACGAGCAGTACTTC
TRBJ1-4	NA	NA	TRBV7-8	CASARQPTNEKLFF	TGTGCCAGCGCAAGACAGCCAACTAATGAAAAACTGTTTTTT
TRBJ1-5	NA	TRBD1	TRBV20-1	CSARANGTGGNQPQHF	TGCAGTGCTAGAGCTAACGGGACAGGGGGCAATCAGCCCCAGCATTTT
TRBJ2-1	many	TRBD2	TRBV29-1	CSVGTSGFYNEQFF	TGCAGCGTCGGGACTAGCGGATTCTACAATGAGCAGTTCTTC
TRBJ2-7	few	NA	TRBV21-1	CASSTSAKGATVSYEQYF	TGTGCCAGCAGCACCTCCGCAAAGGGGGCAACCGTCTCCTACGAGCAGTACTTC
TRBJ2-7	NA	NA	TRBV12-3/TRBV12-4	CASSPGWGSLIHEQYF	TGTGCCAGCAGTCCAGGTTGGGGAAGTTTGATACACGAGCAGTACTTC
TRBJ2-1	few	NA	TRBV27	CASSLRQSDEQFF	TGTGCCAGCAGTCTGAGGCAGTCGGATGAGCAGTTCTTC
TRBJ2-2	many	NA	TRBV12-3/TRBV12-4	CASSLRPKTSLATGELFF	TGTGCCAGCAGCTTACGACCAAAGACTAGTCTTGCCACCGGGGAGCTGTTTTTT
TRBJ2-1	few	NA	TRBV21-1	CASSRLAGVYNEQFF	TGTGCCAGCAGCCGGCTAGCGGGAGTTTACAATGAGCAGTTCTTC
TRBJ2-7	few	TRBD1	TRBV7-2	CASSPNRGNYEQYF	TGTGCCAGCAGCCCCAACAGGGGGAACTACGAGCAGTACTTC
TRBJ2-7	few	NA	TRBV15	CATSGTQRGFYEQYF	TGTGCCACCAGCGGTACCCAGAGAGGGTTCTACGAGCAGTACTTC
TRBJ2-7	many	NA	TRBV7-9	CASSVHGSSYEQYF	TGTGCCAGCAGCGTCCACGGGAGCTCCTACGAGCAGTACTTC
TRBJ2-1	NA	NA	TRBV18	CASSRTGSNNEQFF	TGTGCCAGCTCACGCACGGGGTCAAACAATGAGCAGTTCTTC
TRBJ1-5	NA	NA	TRBV9	CASSVSTDNQPQHF	TGTGCCAGCAGCGTATCGACAGACAATCAGCCCCAGCATTTT
TRBJ1-4	NA	NA	TRBV25-1	CASRSFNEKLFF	TGTGCCAGCAGGAGCTTTAATGAAAAACTGTTTTTT
TRBJ2-7	many	TRBD1	TRBV5-6	CASSLGKGAFYEQYF	TGTGCCAGCAGCTTGGGAAAGGGGGCCTTCTACGAGCAGTACTTC
TRBJ2-1	NA	TRBD2	TRBV19	CASSTKTSGRRNEQFF	TGTGCCAGTAGTACCAAAACTAGCGGGAGACGGAATGAGCAGTTCTTC
TRBJ2-1	NA	NA	TRBV11-1	CASSLAAGTHEQFF	TGTGCCAGCAGCCTTGCGGCAGGGACACATGAGCAGTTCTTC
TRBJ2-1	NA	NA	TRBV7-7	CASSLGPVQVEQFF	TGTGCCAGCAGCCTAGGACCGGTGCAAGTGGAGCAGTTCTTC
TRBJ2-2	NA	NA	TRBV28	CASSPNTGELFF	TGTGCCAGCAGTCCCAACACCGGGGAGCTGTTTTTT
TRBJ1-1	NA	NA	TRBV6-2/TRBV6-3	CVSNDAGSLNTEAFF	TGTGTCAGCAACGACGCGGGGTCCCTCAACACTGAAGCTTTCTTT
TRBJ2-7	many	NA	TRBV5-1	CASSLDPFTYEQYF	TGCGCCAGCAGCTTGGACCCATTCACCTACGAGCAGTACTTC
TRBJ2-3	NA	TRBD1	TRBV11-2	CASSLGYRGDTQYF	TGTGCCAGCAGCTTGGGCTACAGGGGAGATACGCAGTATTTT
TRBJ1-1	NA	NA	TRBV29-1	CSARTENTEAFF	TGCAGCGCGCGGACGGAGAACACTGAAGCTTTCTTT
TRBJ2-7	few	TRBD1	TRBV29-1	CSVWTGTSYEQYF	TGCAGCGTTTGGACAGGGACCTCCTACGAGCAGTACTTC
TRBJ2-7	NA	NA	TRBV28	CASSSGGVYVEQYF	TGTGCCAGCAGTTCAGGCGGGGTCTACGTGGAGCAGTACTTC